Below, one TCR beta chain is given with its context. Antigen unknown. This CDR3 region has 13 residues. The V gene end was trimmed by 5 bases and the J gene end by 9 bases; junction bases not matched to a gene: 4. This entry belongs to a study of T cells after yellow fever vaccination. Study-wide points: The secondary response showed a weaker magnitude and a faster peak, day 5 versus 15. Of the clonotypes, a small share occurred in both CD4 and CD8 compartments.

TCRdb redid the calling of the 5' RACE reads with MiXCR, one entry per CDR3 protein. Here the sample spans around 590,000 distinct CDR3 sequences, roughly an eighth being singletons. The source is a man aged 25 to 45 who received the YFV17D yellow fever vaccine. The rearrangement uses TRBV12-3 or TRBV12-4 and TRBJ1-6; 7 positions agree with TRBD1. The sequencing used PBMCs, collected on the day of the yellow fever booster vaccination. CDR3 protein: CASSGTEGSPLHF. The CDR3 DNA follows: TGTGCCAGCAGTGGGACAGAGGGTTCACCCCTCCACTTT.